The 2 T cell receptor beta chains reported below all come from one sample, sequenced in a study of breast tumors, draining lymph nodes, adjacent tissues. Breast cancer patients provided tissue from their axillary draining lymph nodes. MiXCR was run by TCRdb on the multiplex PCR reads, yielding one entry per CDR3 protein. The table shows about 200,000 distinct CDR3 sequences, with approximately 33% occurring only once. Sample: axillary lymph node tissue. These receptors came from a female donor with breast cancer. Some clones in this sample may be carry-over from other donors' samples.

This clonotype was detected ten times or more. The chain carries TRBV12-3 or TRBV12-4 and TRBJ1-5, with 7 positions matching TRBD1. The CDR3 sequence is 16 residues long. With 4 bases clipped from V and 0 bases from J, the junction kept 6 bases outside the gene matches. Here the CDR3 reads CASSSRTGNSNQPQHF. CDR3 DNA: TGTGCCAGCAGTTCCCGGACAGGAAATAGCAATCAGCCCCAGCATTTT.

A word on this clonotype: A read error may be the cause here, since a much bigger clone is one base away. V usage is TRBV20-1 and J usage is TRBJ2-3, with TRBD2 as a possible D gene (7 bases). The germline V gene has CDR1 DFQATT and CDR2 SNEGSKA (reference sequence). This CDR3 comprises 19 residues. The germline V and J ends were trimmed by 3 bases and 2 bases, with 27 bases remaining between them. This chain's CDR3 is CSARDPRGAPGGYTDTQYF. DNA for the CDR3: TGCAGTGCTAGGGACCCCCGGGGCGCACCGGGGGGCTACACAGATACGCAGTATTTT.